Below, 15 T cell receptor beta chains from the same sample are listed, as sequenced in a study of blood T cell repertoires in COVID-19. Method: immunoSEQ multiplex PCR; TCRdb's copy keeps in-frame clones and lacks some. Found here are 250,000 to 350,000 clones, around 82% of them singletons; the top ten hold 0.75% to 0.95%. Source material: peripheral blood. The receptors shown here come from a human donor with COVID-19, enrolled during active disease. The donor label of this sample is uncertain.

V and J are TRBV28 and TRBJ1-2, with TRBD1 matching over 7 bases. CDR3 length: 13 residues. Trimming at V came to 6 bases and at J to 4 bases, leaving 5 bases not matched to a gene. The germline V gene has CDR1 MDHEN and CDR2 SYDVKM. The CDR3 is CASRPGQTYGYTF. The CDR3 coding sequence is TGTGCCAGCAGGCCGGGACAGACCTATGGCTACACCTTC.

The rearrangement uses TRBV30 and TRBJ2-2; 7 nucleotides match TRBD1. This CDR3 spans 13 amino acids. Unmatched junction bases numbered 2, after V lost 3 bases and J lost 4 bases. Germline loops: CDR1 GTSNPN, CDR2 SVGIG (reference sequence). CDR3 in amino acids: CAWRNRGTGELFF. CDR3 nucleotides: TGTGCCTGGAGGAACAGGGGCACCGGGGAGCTGTTTTTT.

The chain uses TRBV29-1 and TRBJ2-1, with a weak D call TRBD1 (6 bases). The germline V gene encodes CDR1 SQVTM and CDR2 ANQGSEA. The CDR3 totals 14 residues. V gave up 0 bases and J gave up 7 bases, with 13 bases separating them. In DNA form, the CDR3 reads TGCAGCGTTGAAGAGACAGGAGTAGGAAATGAGCAGTTCTTC. Translation: CSVEETGVGNEQFF.

The genes are TRBV5-1 and TRBJ2-7; 9 bases are shared with TRBD2. V trimming: 4 bases; J trimming: 1 base; junction bases outside the gene matches: 3. The CDR3 has 14 residues. The V gene's germline CDR1 is SGHRS and CDR2 YFSETQ. In DNA, the CDR3 is TGCGCCAGCAGCATAGGACTAGCGTCCTACGAGCAGTACTTC. The encoded protein is CASSIGLASYEQYF.

This clone appeared a single time. The gene calls are TRBV28 and TRBJ1-1; 9 bases line up with TRBD1. This CDR3 has 14 amino acids. V lost 7 bases and J lost 1; bases outside the gene matches: 4. CDR1 is MDHEN and CDR2 is SYDVKM in the germline V gene. The CDR3 here is CASKAQGANTEAFF. In DNA, the CDR3 is TGTGCCAGCAAAGCACAGGGGGCGAACACTGAAGCTTTCTTT.

The chain joins TRBV5-1 to TRBJ1-1; 8 bases are shared with TRBD1. Germline CDR1 is SGHRS and CDR2 is YFSETQ. The CDR3 loop spans 14 amino acids. Trimming cost V 3 bases and J 2 bases; bases outside gene matches: 3. The CDR3 loop reads CASSSDRGNTEAFF. The CDR3, as DNA: TGCGCCAGCAGCTCAGACAGGGGCAACACTGAAGCTTTCTTT.

The chain couples TRBV19 to TRBJ2-5, with 11 bases that match TRBD1. Looked up from germline, CDR1 is LNHDA and CDR2 is SQIVND (reference sequence). The J segment lost 4 bases and the V segment lost 7 bases, leaving 8 bases of the junction unmatched. CDR3 size: 15 residues. The CDR3 DNA follows: TGTGCCAGTATAGGGACAGGGGGTTCGCGAGAGACCCAGTACTTC. Translated, it gives CASIGTGGSRETQYF.

This CDR3 reads CASSLDRDRGLFFTEAFF. The CDR3 nucleotides are TGTGCCAGCAGCTTAGACCGGGACAGGGGGCTTTTTTTCACTGAAGCTTTCTTT. The rearrangement links TRBV11-2 to TRBJ1-1, with TRBD1 matching 12 bases. Trimming cost V 0 bases and J 4 bases; bases outside gene matches: 9. In germline, CDR1 is SGHAT, CDR2 FQNNGV. There are 18 residues in the CDR3.

V gene TRBV19 combines with J gene TRBJ1-3; 9 nucleotides align to TRBD1. Looked up from germline, CDR1 is LNHDA and CDR2 is SQIVND (reference sequence). CDR3 length: 14 residues. V was clipped by 6 bases and J by 2 bases; unmatched bases: 2. This CDR3 reads CASSWDRAGNTIYF. The CDR3 region has the DNA TGTGCCAGTAGCTGGGACAGGGCTGGAAACACCATATATTTT.

This rearrangement joins TRBV19 to TRBJ2-1; TRBD1 might be the D (6 bases). The germline V and J ends were trimmed by 0 bases and 5 bases, with 14 bases remaining between them. The CDR3 is 16 amino acids. Germline CDR1 is LNHDA and CDR2 is SQIVND (reference sequence). Here the CDR3 DNA reads TGTGCCAGTAGTATAGATCACAGGGTAGGGAACAATGAGCAGTTCTTC. Protein sequence: CASSIDHRVGNNEQFF.

This clone has a single count. The chain combines TRBV12-3 or TRBV12-4 with TRBJ2-3; D is perhaps TRBD2 (6 bases). This CDR3 has 12 amino acids. Trimming shortened V by 8 bases and J by 6 bases, and 12 bases separated the two germline ends. The CDR3 DNA follows: TGTGCCAGCCTTACTAGCCTCGATACGCAGTATTTT. This translates into CASLTSLDTQYF.

The count of this clone is one. This chain joins TRBV7-8 and TRBJ2-3; a possible D gene is TRBD2 (6 bases). Germline V CDR1 and CDR2: SGHVS, FQNEAQ. The CDR3 runs to 15 residues. Trimming took 5 bases from V and 1 from J, leaving 13 bases between them. In nucleotides, the CDR3 is TGTGCCAGCAGCAGTCGGGACTCTCGCACAGATACGCAGTATTTT. Its translation is CASSSRDSRTDTQYF. Variable domain in full (rest from reference TRBV7-8 and TRBJ2-3): GAGVSQSPRYKVAKRGQDVALRCDPISGHVSLFWYQQALGQGPEFLTYFQNEAQLDKSGLPSDRFFAERPEGSVSTLKIQRTQQEDSAVYLCASSSRDSRTDTQYFGPGTRLTVL.

This chain joins TRBV10-3 and TRBJ1-3; D uncertain. The CDR3 consists of 16 residues. Trimming removed 6 bases at V and 0 bases at J, with 15 bases between. Looked up from germline, CDR1 is ENHRY and CDR2 is SYGVKD. In nucleotides, the CDR3 is TGTGCCATCAGGCGAGCGGACGGGAACTCTGGAAACACCATATATTTT. This gives the protein CAIRRADGNSGNTIYF.

The chain employs TRBV5-1 and TRBJ1-1; possible D gene TRBD1, 5 bases. Germline V gene sequence: CDR1 SGHRS, CDR2 YFSETQ. V was clipped by 4 bases and J by 1 base, with 23 bases between them. CDR3 length: 18 residues. CDR3 residues: CASSLGSGQGKKNTEAFF. The CDR3 region has the DNA TGCGCCAGCAGCCTGGGTTCCGGCCAGGGAAAGAAGAACACTGAAGCTTTCTTT.

The rearrangement uses TRBV2 and TRBJ2-3, with TRBD2 as a possible D gene (6 bases). Germline assignment: CDR1 SNHLY and CDR2 FYNNEI. The CDR3 sequence is 13 residues long. The V end lost 6 bases, the J end lost 3 bases, and 10 bases lay between the germline ends. As DNA, the CDR3 is TGTGCCAGCAGGATGGAGGGAACAGATACGCAGTATTTT. Its translation: CASRMEGTDTQYF.